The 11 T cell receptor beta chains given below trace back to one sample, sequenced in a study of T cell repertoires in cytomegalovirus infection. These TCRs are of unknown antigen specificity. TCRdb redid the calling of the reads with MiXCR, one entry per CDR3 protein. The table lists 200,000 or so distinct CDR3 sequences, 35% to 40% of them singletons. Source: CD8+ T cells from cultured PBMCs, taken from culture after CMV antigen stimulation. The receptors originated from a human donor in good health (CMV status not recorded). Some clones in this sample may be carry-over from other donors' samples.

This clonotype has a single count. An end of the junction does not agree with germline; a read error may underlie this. The chain's CDR3 is CTSSGGTGHNSPLHF. In DNA form, the CDR3 reads TGTACCAGCAGTGGTGGGACAGGACATAATTCACCCCTCCACTTT. V gene TRBV2 combines with J gene TRBJ1-6, with 8 bases identical to TRBD1. Germline-derived CDR1 and CDR2 are SNHLY and FYNNEI. The CDR3 runs 15 residues.

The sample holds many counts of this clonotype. This chain's CDR3 is CASSPRQGGYEQYF. The CDR3 DNA sequence: TGTGCCAGCAGCCCGCGACAGGGAGGCTACGAGCAGTACTTC. The J gene is TRBJ2-7, the V gene TRBV7-9; D perhaps matches TRBD1 (7 bases). Germline assignment: CDR1 SEHNR and CDR2 FQNEAQ (reference sequence). There are 14 residues in the CDR3. Trimming left V 5 bases short and J 3 bases short, with 14 bases between.

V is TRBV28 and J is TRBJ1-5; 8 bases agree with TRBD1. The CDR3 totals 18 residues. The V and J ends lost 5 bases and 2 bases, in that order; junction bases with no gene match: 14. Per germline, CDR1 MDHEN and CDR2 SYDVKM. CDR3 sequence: CASSPDRGVKLGNQPQHF. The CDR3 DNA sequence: TGTGCCAGCAGTCCCGACAGGGGAGTGAAGCTGGGCAATCAGCCCCAGCATTTT.

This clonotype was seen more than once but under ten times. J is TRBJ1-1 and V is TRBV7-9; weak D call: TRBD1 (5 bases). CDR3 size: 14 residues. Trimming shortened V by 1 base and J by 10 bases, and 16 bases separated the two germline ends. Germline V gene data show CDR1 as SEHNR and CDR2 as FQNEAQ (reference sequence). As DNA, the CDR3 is TGTGCCAGCAGCTTAGGGGGGGACTATCGTGGAGCTTTCTTT. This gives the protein CASSLGGDYRGAFF.

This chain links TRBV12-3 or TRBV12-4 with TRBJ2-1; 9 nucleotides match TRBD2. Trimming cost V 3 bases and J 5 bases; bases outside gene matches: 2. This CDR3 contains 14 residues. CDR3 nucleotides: TGTGCCAGCAGTTTGGGACTAGCCAACAATGAGCAGTTCTTC. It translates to CASSLGLANNEQFF.

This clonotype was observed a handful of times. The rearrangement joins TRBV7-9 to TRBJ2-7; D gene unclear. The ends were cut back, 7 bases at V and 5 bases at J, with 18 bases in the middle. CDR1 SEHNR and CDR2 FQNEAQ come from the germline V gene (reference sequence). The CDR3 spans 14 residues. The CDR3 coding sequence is TGTGCCAGCACCCCTTTGAGAGCAAGCGACGAGCAGTACTTC. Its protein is CASTPLRASDEQYF.

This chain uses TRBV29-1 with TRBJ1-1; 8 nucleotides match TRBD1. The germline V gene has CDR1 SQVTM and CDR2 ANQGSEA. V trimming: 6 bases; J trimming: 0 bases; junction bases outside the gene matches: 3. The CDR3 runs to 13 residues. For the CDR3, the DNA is TGCAGCGTGGACAGGGCTGTGAACACTGAAGCTTTCTTT. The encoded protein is CSVDRAVNTEAFF. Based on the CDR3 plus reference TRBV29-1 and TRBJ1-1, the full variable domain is SAVISQKPSRDICQRGTSLTIQCQVDSQVTMMFWYRQQPGQSLTLIATANQGSEATYESGFVIDKFPISRPNLTFSTLTVSNMSPEDSSIYLCSVDRAVNTEAFFGQGTRLTVV.

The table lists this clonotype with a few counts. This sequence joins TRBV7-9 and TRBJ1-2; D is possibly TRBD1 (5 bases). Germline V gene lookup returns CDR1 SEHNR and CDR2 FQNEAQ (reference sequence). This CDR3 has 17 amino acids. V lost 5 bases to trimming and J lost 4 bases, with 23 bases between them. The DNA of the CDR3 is TGTGCCAGCAGCCCGCCGGTGGGGACCCGAGGGAGCTATGGCTACACCTTC. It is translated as CASSPPVGTRGSYGYTF.

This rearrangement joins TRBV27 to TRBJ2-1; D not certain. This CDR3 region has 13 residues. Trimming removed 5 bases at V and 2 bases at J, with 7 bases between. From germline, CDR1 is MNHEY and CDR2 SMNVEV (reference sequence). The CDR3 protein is CASSIRPYNEQFF. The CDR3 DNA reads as TGTGCCAGCAGTATTCGGCCCTACAATGAGCAGTTCTTC.

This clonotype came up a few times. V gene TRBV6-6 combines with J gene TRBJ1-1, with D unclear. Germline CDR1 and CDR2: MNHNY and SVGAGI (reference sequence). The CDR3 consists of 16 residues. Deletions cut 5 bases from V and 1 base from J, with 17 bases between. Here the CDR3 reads CASSDRIRVKNTEAFF. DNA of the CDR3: TGTGCCAGCAGTGACCGTATTAGGGTCAAGAACACTGAAGCTTTCTTT.

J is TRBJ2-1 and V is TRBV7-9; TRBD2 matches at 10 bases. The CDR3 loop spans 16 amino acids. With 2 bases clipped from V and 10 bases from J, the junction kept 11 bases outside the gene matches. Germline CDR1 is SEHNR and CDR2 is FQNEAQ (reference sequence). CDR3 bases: TGTGCCAGCAGCTTAAAAAGGAGCGGGGGGGCCGGGGAGCAGTTCTTC. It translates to CASSLKRSGGAGEQFF. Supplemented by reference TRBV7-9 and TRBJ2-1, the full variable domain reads DTGVSQNPRHKITKRGQNVTFRCDPISEHNRLYWYRQTLGQGPEFLTYFQNEAQLEKSRLLSDRFSAERPKGSFSTLEIQRTEQGDSAMYLCASSLKRSGGAGEQFFGPGTRLTVL.